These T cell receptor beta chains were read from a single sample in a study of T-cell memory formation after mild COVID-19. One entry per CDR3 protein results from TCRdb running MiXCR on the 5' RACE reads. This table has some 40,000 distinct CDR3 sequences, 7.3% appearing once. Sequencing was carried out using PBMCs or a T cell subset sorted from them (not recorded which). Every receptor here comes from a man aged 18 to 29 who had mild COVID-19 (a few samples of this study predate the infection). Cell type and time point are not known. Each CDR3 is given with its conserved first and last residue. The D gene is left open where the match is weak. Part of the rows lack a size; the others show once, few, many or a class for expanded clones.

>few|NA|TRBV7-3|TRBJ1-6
TGTGCCAGCAGCTCCGGGTCGCCGGATTCACCCCTCCACTTT
CASSSGSPDSPLHF
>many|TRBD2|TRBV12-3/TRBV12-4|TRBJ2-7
TGTGCCAGCAGCCCCTCGCGGGGGGTGTCCTACGAGCAGTACTTC
CASSPSRGVSYEQYF
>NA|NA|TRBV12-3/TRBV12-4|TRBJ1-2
TGTGCCAGCCAAACCCAAGGAGGGGGTAGTGGCTACACCTTC
CASQTQGGGSGYTF
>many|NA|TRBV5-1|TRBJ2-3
TGCGCCAGCAGCTTGAAGGGCACAGATACGCAGTATTTT
CASSLKGTDTQYF
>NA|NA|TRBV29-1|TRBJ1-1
TGCAGCGTTGACAGGGGATCCACTGAAGCTTTCTTT
CSVDRGSTEAFF
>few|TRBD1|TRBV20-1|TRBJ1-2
TGCAGTGCTAGAGATAATGACAGGGGGTCCTATGGCTACACCTTC
CSARDNDRGSYGYTF
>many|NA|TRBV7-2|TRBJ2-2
TGTGCCAGCAGCTTAGCGCCTTTCCCAGGGAACACCGGGGAGCTGTTTTTT
CASSLAPFPGNTGELFF
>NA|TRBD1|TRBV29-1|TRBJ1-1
TGCAGCGTTGAGGTTGGACAGGGGGGGACTGAAGCTTTCTTT
CSVEVGQGGTEAFF
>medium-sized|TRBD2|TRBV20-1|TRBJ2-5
TGCAGTGCAACGGGGACTAGCGGGGGAGAGACCCAGTACTTC
CSATGTSGGETQYF
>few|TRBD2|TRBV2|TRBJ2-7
TGTGCCAGCAGACCTACTAGCGGGGGTTACGAGCAGTACTTC
CASRPTSGGYEQYF
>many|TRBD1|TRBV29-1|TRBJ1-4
TGCAGCGTTGGCCAGGGGGGCGAAAAACTGTTTTTT
CSVGQGGEKLFF
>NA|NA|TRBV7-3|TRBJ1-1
TGTGCCAGCAGCCCGCAGGTGAACACTGAAGCTTTCTTT
CASSPQVNTEAFF
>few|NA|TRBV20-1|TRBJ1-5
TGCAGTGCTAGGCCGCCAGGGGCGAGCAATCAGCCCCAGCATTTT
CSARPPGASNQPQHF
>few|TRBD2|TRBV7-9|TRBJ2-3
TGTGCCAGCAGCTTGAGACTAGCGGGGGTTGGCACAGATACGCAGTATTTT
CASSLRLAGVGTDTQYF
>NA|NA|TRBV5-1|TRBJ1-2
TGCGCCAGCAGCCGAGAAGGGACCTCTAACTATGGCTACACCTTC
CASSREGTSNYGYTF
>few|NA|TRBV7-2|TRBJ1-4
TGTGCCAGCAGCTTAACCCCCCCCAGCGGGAAACTGTTTTTT
CASSLTPPSGKLFF
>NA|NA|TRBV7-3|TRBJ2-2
TGTGCCAGCAGAAGTGTATCCGGGGAGCTGTTTTTT
CASRSVSGELFF
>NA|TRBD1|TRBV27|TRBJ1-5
TGTGCCAGCAGCCCACAACTTACAGGGGGAGCTCAGCCCCAGCATTTT
CASSPQLTGGAQPQHF
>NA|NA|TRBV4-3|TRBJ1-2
TGCGCCAGCAGCCAGGCCGGGACACGGAATGGCTACACCTTC
CASSQAGTRNGYTF
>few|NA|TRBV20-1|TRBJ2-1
TGCAGTGCTAGACCGGAAAGCTCCTACAATGAGCAGTTCTTC
CSARPESSYNEQFF
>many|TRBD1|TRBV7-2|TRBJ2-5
TGTGCCAGCAGCCGACAGGGGCAAGAGACCCAGTACTTC
CASSRQGQETQYF
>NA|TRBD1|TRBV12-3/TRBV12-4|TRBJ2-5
TGTGCCATCAGCCTAGACAGGGGGCCAGGAGAGACCCAGTACTTC
CAISLDRGPGETQYF
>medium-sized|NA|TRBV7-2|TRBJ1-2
TGTGCCAGCAGCCCCCCTTGGGGCTCGACTAACTATGGCTACACCTTC
CASSPPWGSTNYGYTF
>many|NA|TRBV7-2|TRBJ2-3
TGTGCCAGCAGCCTAAAAGATACGCAGTATTTT
CASSLKDTQYF
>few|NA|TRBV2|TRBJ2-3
TGTGCCAGCAGTGAACATCCCAGAGGCGCAGATACGCAGTATTTT
CASSEHPRGADTQYF
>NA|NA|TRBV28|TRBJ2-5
TGTGCCAGCATCCGCTTAAGGGGCGTAAAAGAAGAGACCCAGTACTTC
CASIRLRGVKEETQYF
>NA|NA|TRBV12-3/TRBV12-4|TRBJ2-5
TGTGCCAGCAGCCTAGTGATTCAAGAGACCCAGTACTTC
CASSLVIQETQYF
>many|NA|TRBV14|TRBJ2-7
TGTGCCAGCAGCCGAGATGCCTACGAGCAGTACTTC
CASSRDAYEQYF
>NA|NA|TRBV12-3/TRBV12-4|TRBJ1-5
TGTGCCAGCAGTTTTCTGCCCAATCAGCCCCAGCATTTT
CASSFLPNQPQHF
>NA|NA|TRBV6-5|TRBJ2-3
TGTGCCAGCAGTTACTCCCCAGGGGACACAGATACGCAGTATTTT
CASSYSPGDTDTQYF
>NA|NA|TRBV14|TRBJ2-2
TGTGCCAGCAGCCAATGGCAGGGTCGGACCGGGGAGCTGTTTTTT
CASSQWQGRTGELFF
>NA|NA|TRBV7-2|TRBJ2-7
TGTGCCAGTACACGTGGGGCAGAAAGAAACGAGCAGTACTTC
CASTRGAERNEQYF
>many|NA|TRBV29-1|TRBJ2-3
TGCAGCGTTGAGAACAGGGACCGAAACACAGATACGCAGTATTTT
CSVENRDRNTDTQYF
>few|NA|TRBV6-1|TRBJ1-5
TGTGCCAGCGGGGTTAGGGCCAATCAGCCCCAGCATTTT
CASGVRANQPQHF
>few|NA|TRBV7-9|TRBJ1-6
TGTGCCAGCAGCATATATGGACCCCTCCACTTT
CASSIYGPLHF
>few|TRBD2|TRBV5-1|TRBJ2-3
TGCGCCAGCAGCTTGGTACTAGCGGCCCTCACAGATACGCAGTATTTT
CASSLVLAALTDTQYF
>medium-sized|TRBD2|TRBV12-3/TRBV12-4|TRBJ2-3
TGTGCCAGCAGGCCCCCGGGACTAGAAACAGATACGCAGTATTTT
CASRPPGLETDTQYF
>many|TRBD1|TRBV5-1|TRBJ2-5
TGCGCCAGCAGCTTGGGACAGGGAAAAGAGACCCAGTACTTC
CASSLGQGKETQYF
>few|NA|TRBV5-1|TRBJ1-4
TGCGCCAGCAGCCCGACCTCCCGGGAGGCCAGTTTGGTCGGATTTAATGAAAAACTGTTTTTT
CASSPTSREASLVGFNEKLFF
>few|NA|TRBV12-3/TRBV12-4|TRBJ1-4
TGTGCCAGCAGTTTTTCGAGTGATGAAAAACTGTTTTTT
CASSFSSDEKLFF
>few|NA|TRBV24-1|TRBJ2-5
TGTGCCACCGGAGGGGCGGATCAAGAGACCCAGTACTTC
CATGGADQETQYF
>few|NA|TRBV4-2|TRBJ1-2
TGTGCCAGCAGCCAAGAAACCCAGAATGGCTACACCTTC
CASSQETQNGYTF
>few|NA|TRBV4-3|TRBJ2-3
TGCGCCAGCAGCCCCCATGGGTTGGCAGATACGCAGTATTTT
CASSPHGLADTQYF
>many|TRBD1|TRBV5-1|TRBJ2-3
TGCGCCAGCAGCTTGAGGCCAGGGGGTGCAGATACGCAGTATTTT
CASSLRPGGADTQYF
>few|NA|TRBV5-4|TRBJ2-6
TGTGCCAGCAGCTGGGACTGGGCCAACGTCCTGACTTTC
CASSWDWANVLTF
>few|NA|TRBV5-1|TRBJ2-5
TGCGCCAGCGACCCCACAGGGAATAATATAGAGACCCAGTACTTC
CASDPTGNNIETQYF
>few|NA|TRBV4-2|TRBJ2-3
TGTGCCAGCAGCCAAGTAGAGATGGGCAACTCGCCAGATACGCAGTATTTT
CASSQVEMGNSPDTQYF
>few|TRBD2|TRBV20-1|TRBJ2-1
TGCAGTGCTCCAAAGGCGGGGGGGAAATACAATGAGCAGTTCTTC
CSAPKAGGKYNEQFF
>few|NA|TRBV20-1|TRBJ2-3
TGCAGTGCTAAAGCTAGAAGCACAGATACGCAGTATTTT
CSAKARSTDTQYF
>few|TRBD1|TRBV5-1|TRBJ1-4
TGCGCCAGCAGCTTGGAAGGGACAGGAGATGAAAAACTGTTTTTT
CASSLEGTGDEKLFF
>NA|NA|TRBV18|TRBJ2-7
TGTGCCAGCTCACCACGGACAGACTACGAGCAGTACTTC
CASSPRTDYEQYF
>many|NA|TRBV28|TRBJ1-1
TGTGCCAGCAGTTTCTTCATGCGGCCCCGGACAGCGATGAACACTGAAGCTTTCTTT
CASSFFMRPRTAMNTEAFF